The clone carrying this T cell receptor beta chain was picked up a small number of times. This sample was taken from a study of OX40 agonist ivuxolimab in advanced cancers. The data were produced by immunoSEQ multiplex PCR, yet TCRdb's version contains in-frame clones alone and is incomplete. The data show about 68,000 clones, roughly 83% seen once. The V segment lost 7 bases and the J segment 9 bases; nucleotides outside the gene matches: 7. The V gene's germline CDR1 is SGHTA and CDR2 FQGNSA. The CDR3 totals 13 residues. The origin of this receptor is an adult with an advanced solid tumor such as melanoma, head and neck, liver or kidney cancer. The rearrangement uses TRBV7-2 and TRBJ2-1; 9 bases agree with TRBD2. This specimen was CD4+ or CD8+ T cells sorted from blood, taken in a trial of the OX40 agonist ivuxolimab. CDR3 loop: CASTASAGGEQFF. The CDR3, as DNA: TGTGCCAGCACGGCTTCAGCGGGAGGTGAGCAGTTCTTC.